The 21 T cell receptor beta chains below were found in one sample sequenced in a study of T cells after yellow fever vaccination (dated by TCRdb to about 2019). The treatment or condition label here, explained by the study, means: live attenuated yellow fever vaccine strain. The library was obtained by 5' RACE. The sequencing machine was an Illumina HiSeq 2500. TCRdb itself trimmed the public reads at Q25 with fastp, ran MiXCR and retained productive beta chains. One record per CDR3 amino acid sequence lists the most common genes and DNA. In all, the sample holds hundreds of thousands of distinct CDR3 sequences, and about 19% of those were seen once. Clones ranked in the top ten supply roughly an eighth of the sample. Sequencing used PBMCs, obtained 15 days after the yellow fever booster vaccination. These receptors all stem from a man aged 30 to 45 who received the YFV17D yellow fever vaccine.

The V gene is TRBV7-9, the J gene TRBJ2-5; D is unresolved. Germline loops: CDR1 SEHNR, CDR2 FQNEAQ (reference sequence). V lost 4 bases and J lost 4, with 16 bases in between. The CDR3 length is 15 residues. The CDR3 DNA reads TGTGCCAGCAGCTCACACGCATTGGGTGGAGAGACCCAGTACTTC. It yields the protein CASSSHALGGETQYF.

V and J are TRBV27 and TRBJ2-7; D is unresolved. Germline V gene sequence: CDR1 MNHEY, CDR2 SMNVEV (reference sequence). Between the trimmed V and J ends, which lost 7 bases and 4 bases, there was a span of 17 bases. The CDR3 runs 14 residues. Written as DNA, the CDR3 is TGTGCCAGCAAGTTCACCCGAGTGGGTTACGAGCAGTACTTC. It yields the protein CASKFTRVGYEQYF.

This clonotype was observed a few times. J is TRBJ1-3 and V is TRBV20-1; no clear D. CDR3 length: 13 amino acids. V was trimmed by 0 bases and J by 4 bases, leaving 7 bases between them. Germline V gene data show CDR1 as DFQATT and CDR2 as SNEGSKA (reference sequence). The CDR3 loop reads CSARERQGNTIYF. CDR3 nucleotide sequence: TGCAGTGCTAGAGAACGGCAGGGAAACACCATATATTTT.

This chain uses TRBV7-9 with TRBJ1-5, with D perhaps TRBD1 (6 bases). Germline V CDR1 and CDR2: SEHNR, FQNEAQ (reference sequence). CDR3 length equals 13 residues. V dropped 8 bases and J dropped 3 bases, with 11 bases sitting between them. CDR3 protein: CASRGASNQPQHF. DNA of the CDR3: TGTGCCAGCCGGGGGGCCTCCAATCAGCCCCAGCATTTT.

The chain combines TRBV28 with TRBJ2-1, with 9 bases lining up with TRBD1. J lost 7 bases, V lost 6 bases, and 13 bases had no gene match. Germline CDR1 is MDHEN and CDR2 is SYDVKM. The CDR3 totals 16 residues. CDR3 DNA sequence: TGTGCCAGCAGCCTACCGGGACAGGGATGGTTTAATGAGCAGTTCTTC. Translated: CASSLPGQGWFNEQFF.

This clonotype was observed a handful of times. Here the CDR3 DNA reads TGTGCCAGCAGCCTCTCCGGGACAGGGTCGCATACGCAGTATTTT. It translates to CASSLSGTGSHTQYF. The chain combines TRBV7-2 with TRBJ2-3, with 9 bases identical to TRBD1. The CDR3 is 15 amino acids. Germline lookup yields CDR1 SGHTA and CDR2 FQGNSA. V was pared by 5 bases and J by 7 bases, with 10 bases of the junction left unmatched.

The V call is TRBV12-3 or TRBV12-4, the J call TRBJ2-7, with 8 bases that match TRBD2. This CDR3 region has 14 residues. V shed 7 bases and J 1 base; nucleotides not matched to a gene: 6. The CDR3 loop reads CASTLSGSSYEQYF. Here the CDR3 DNA reads TGTGCCAGCACTCTAAGCGGGAGTTCCTACGAGCAGTACTTC.

The chain is built from TRBV12-3 or TRBV12-4 and TRBJ2-5, with no clear D. The CDR3 length is 14 residues. V lost 2 bases to trimming and J lost 3 bases, with 10 bases between them. Here the CDR3 DNA reads TGTGCCAGCAGTTTATTTGGCAGCGAAGAGACCCAGTACTTC. The encoded protein is CASSLFGSEETQYF.

The chain carries TRBV28 and TRBJ2-1, with D unresolved. Germline CDR1 is MDHEN and CDR2 is SYDVKM. The germline V and J ends were trimmed by 5 bases and 4 bases, with 12 bases remaining between them. This CDR3 comprises 14 residues. CDR3 bases: TGTGCCAGCAGTCCACGGGCCGAGTACAATGAGCAGTTCTTC. As protein: CASSPRAEYNEQFF.

The V gene is TRBV5-1, the J gene TRBJ2-1, with a tentative D call TRBD1 (5 bases). V was clipped by 0 bases and J by 7 bases, with 17 bases between them. There are 16 residues in the CDR3. The germline V gene encodes CDR1 SGHRS and CDR2 YFSETQ. Written as DNA, the CDR3 is TGCGCCAGCAGCTTGGCGACAGAAACCTTGGGTAATGAGCAGTTCTTC. Protein product: CASSLATETLGNEQFF.

The chain joins TRBV20-1 to TRBJ2-1; 9 nucleotides match TRBD2. This CDR3 contains 18 residues. V was pared by 5 bases and J by 9 bases, with 23 bases of the junction left unmatched. Germline V lookup: CDR1 DFQATT, CDR2 SNEGSKA (reference sequence). CDR3 bases: TGCAGTGCTCCGACAGGGTATTGGGCTAGCGGGATCGAGGGTGAGCAGTTCTTC. Residues: CSAPTGYWASGIEGEQFF.

This clonotype was seen more than once but under ten times. The V and J genes are TRBV5-1 and TRBJ2-5; 8 bases align to TRBD1. CDR1 and CDR2 (germline): SGHRS, YFSETQ. Germline trimming cut 0 bases from V and 5 bases from J; bases unmatched to any gene: 9. The CDR3 contains 16 residues. CDR3 in DNA: TGCGCCAGCAGCTTGGGCCCCGGGACAGGTCGGGAGACCCAGTACTTC. Protein sequence: CASSLGPGTGRETQYF.

The V gene is TRBV5-1, the J gene TRBJ2-7; tentative D call: TRBD1 (5 bases). The CDR3 is 15 amino acids. V was trimmed by 8 bases and J by 3 bases, leaving 21 bases between them. The V gene's germline CDR1 is SGHRS and CDR2 YFSETQ. The CDR3 protein is CARTFLQTVCYEQYF. CDR3 DNA sequence: TGCGCCAGAACCTTTCTCCAGACAGTATGCTACGAGCAGTACTTC.

This clonotype showed up just a few times. The V call is TRBV28, the J call TRBJ2-2, with 11 bases lining up with TRBD2. Germline assignment: CDR1 MDHEN and CDR2 SYDVKM. The CDR3 runs to 16 residues. V gave up 3 bases and J gave up 7 bases; unmatched junction bases: 7. CDR3 nucleotide sequence: TGTGCCAGCAGTTTCGGGCTAGCGGGAGGTAACGGGGAGCTGTTTTTT. Protein sequence: CASSFGLAGGNGELFF.

Only a few counts were recorded for this clonotype. The chain is built from TRBV20-1 and TRBJ2-7; 7 nucleotides line up with TRBD1. CDR3 length: 14 amino acids. With V trimmed by 4 bases and J by 0 bases, 6 bases remained unmatched. The germline V gene encodes CDR1 DFQATT and CDR2 SNEGSKA (reference sequence). The CDR3 loop is CSATGTVTSYEQYF. The CDR3 nucleotides are TGCAGTGCTACCGGGACAGTTACCTCCTACGAGCAGTACTTC.

The chain has TRBV12-3 or TRBV12-4 and TRBJ1-1, with 9 bases fitting TRBD1. V shed 5 bases, J shed 8 bases, and the junction held 12 bases outside the gene matches. This CDR3 is 15 amino acids long. CDR3 in amino acids: CASSMTGGGSGEAFF. In DNA, the CDR3 is TGTGCCAGCAGTATGACAGGGGGAGGTTCGGGAGAAGCTTTCTTT.

This clonotype was counted only a few times. V and J are TRBV6-5 and TRBJ1-6; TRBD1 matches 8 bases. Unmatched junction bases numbered 9, after V lost 5 bases and J lost 6 bases. Germline V CDR1 and CDR2: MNHEY, SVGAGI. CDR3 length equals 16 residues. The CDR3: CASSHGTGRLNSPLHF. The CDR3 DNA sequence: TGTGCCAGCAGTCACGGGACAGGCCGACTTAATTCACCCCTCCACTTT.

This clonotype has only a few counts. The chain recombines TRBV27 with TRBJ2-7; 11 bases are shared with TRBD1. Germline V CDR1 and CDR2: MNHEY, SMNVEV (reference sequence). Losses at the gene ends were 7 bases for V and 6 bases for J; bases not matched to a gene: 14. This CDR3 region has 16 residues. CDR3 sequence: CASKPQRTGGYGEQYF. Written as DNA, the CDR3 is TGTGCCAGCAAACCACAGAGGACAGGGGGCTACGGCGAGCAGTACTTC.

This clonotype was picked up a small number of times. This chain connects TRBV15 to TRBJ2-5; D unclear. Trimming took 0 bases from V and 1 from J, leaving 15 bases between them. This CDR3 comprises 17 residues. Per the germline V gene, CDR1 is LNHNV and CDR2 is YYDKDF (reference sequence). The CDR3 nucleotides read TGTGCCACCAGCAGAGATAATGTCCTGGGAATCCAAGAGACCCAGTACTTC. Its translation: CATSRDNVLGIQETQYF.

In the case of this clonotype: The junction departs from the called germline gene at one end, perhaps through a read error. The chain joins TRBV20-1 to TRBJ2-5; D is uncertain. Looked up from germline, CDR1 is DFQATT and CDR2 is SNEGSKA (reference sequence). The CDR3 contains 13 residues. Here the CDR3 reads CSATPSRQETQYF. The CDR3 DNA sequence: TGCAGCGCTACCCCCTCACGTCAAGAGACCCAGTACTTC.

This clonotype was detected a few times. The V and J genes are TRBV18 and TRBJ2-1, with 9 bases aligning to TRBD1. The ends lost 4 bases at V and 4 bases at J; junction bases unmatched: 8. This CDR3 has 16 residues. Germline CDR1 is KGHSH and CDR2 is LQKENI. The CDR3 here is CASSLLQGASYNEQFF. In DNA, the CDR3 is TGTGCCAGCTCACTATTACAGGGGGCGTCTTACAATGAGCAGTTCTTC.